This T cell receptor (beta chain) was found in a study of regulatory T cells in long-lasting Graves disease. Study-level points and caveats: Gene preferences differed: TRBV28, TRBJ1-2, TRBJ2-5 in persistent cases.

Arm-PCR of CDR3 regions with iRepertoire HTBI primers generated TCR beta libraries. TCRdb re-called the multiplex PCR reads with MiXCR, one entry per CDR3 protein. Counted here are roughly 510,000 distinct CDR3 sequences, about 16% occurring once; the ten biggest clones make up 9.5% to 15%. Per the germline V gene, CDR1 is MDHEN and CDR2 is SYDVKM. The CDR3 covers 18 residues. Trimming cost V 3 bases and J 0 bases; bases outside gene matches: 8. Time point defined: newly diagnosed GD, antithyroid drugs for less than 3 months. Generation of the TCR library employed RNA extracted from PBMCs. Many counts were recorded for this clonotype. Its antigen is still unknown. This sample was shared with a second study, whose subject was T cells in Graves' hyperthyroidism and ophthalmopathy. According to that study: In the first-round RT-PCR of the TCR CDR3, the HTBI primer set was used. Onset of ophthalmopathy came a median around 6.5 months after the model predicted it.

This receptor was identified in a man between 18 and 35 years old with Graves disease. The chain recombines TRBV28 with TRBJ2-7, with 13 bases that match TRBD2. Source: peripheral blood mononuclear cells (PBMCs), taken at new diagnosis, from a patient treated with antithyroid drugs. The CDR3 nucleotides are TGTGCCAGCAGTTTTCCGACTAGCGGGAGGTACAGCTCCTACGAGCAGTACTTC. Protein sequence: CASSFPTSGRYSSYEQYF.